What follows are 25 T cell receptor beta chains derived from one specimen sequenced in a study of T cells in narcolepsy. Only in-frame clones appear in the TCRdb table, and some are missing; sequencing was by immunoSEQ multiplex PCR. The repertoire includes some 30,000 clones, around 79% of them detected once, and 1.1% sits in the top ten. Sequences were obtained from CD45RA- memory CD4+ T cells from PBMCs. The receptors derive from a human donor with narcolepsy.

This clone came up a few times. The chain recombines TRBV7-9 with TRBJ2-7, with D perhaps TRBD1 (5 bases). Trimming took off 1 base at V and 2 bases at J, with 15 bases between the two ends. Germline V lookup: CDR1 SEHNR, CDR2 FQNEAQ (reference sequence). The CDR3 has 16 residues. The CDR3 bases are TGTGCCAGCAGCTTAGAAGTGGGGCAGGCCGCCTACGAGCAGTACTTC. Its protein is CASSLEVGQAAYEQYF.

V and J are TRBV7-2 and TRBJ2-5; 7 bases are a match to TRBD2. CDR1 and CDR2 (germline): SGHTA, FQGNSA. The trim removed 3 bases at V and 5 bases at J, leaving 12 bases unmatched. CDR3 size: 16 residues. CDR3 in DNA: TGTGCCAGCAGCTTGGTTGGGGGGGGAACCGTCGAGACCCAGTACTTC. It codes for CASSLVGGGTVETQYF.

The V call is TRBV7-9, the J call TRBJ2-2; D unresolved. With 1 base removed from V and 3 bases from J, the gap between germline ends came to 0 bases. Looked up from germline, CDR1 is SEHNR and CDR2 is FQNEAQ (reference sequence). The CDR3 is 12 residues long. The CDR3 here is CASSLDTGELFF. In nucleotides, the CDR3 is TGTGCCAGCAGCTTAGACACCGGGGAGCTGTTTTTT.

Remarks on this clone: Other DNA sequences from this sample encode an identical CDR3 as well. The rearrangement uses TRBV7-9 and TRBJ1-6; 8 nucleotides line up with TRBD1. The germline V gene encodes CDR1 SEHNR and CDR2 FQNEAQ (reference sequence). Trimming took 5 bases from V and 8 from J; bases not matched to a gene: 2. This CDR3 contains 13 residues. This CDR3 reads CASSGQGDSPLHF. CDR3 coding DNA: TGTGCCAGCAGCGGACAGGGAGATTCACCCCTCCACTTT.

The chain is built from TRBV2 and TRBJ1-5, with D tentatively TRBD1 (5 bases). Germline CDR1 SNHLY, CDR2 FYNNEI. V lost 6 bases and J lost 0, with 12 bases in between. This CDR3 spans 15 amino acids. In DNA form, the CDR3 reads TGTGCCAGCAGACGAGGGGCGGATAGCAATCAGCCCCAGCATTTT. Translated, it gives CASRRGADSNQPQHF.

The chain carries TRBV23-1 and TRBJ2-7; D not resolved. Being an ORF, TRBV23-1 has a function that is uncertain. V was clipped by 4 bases and J by 0 bases, with 1 base between them. The CDR3 spans 11 residues. The CDR3 loop is CASSLSYEQYF. The DNA of the CDR3 is TGCGCCAGCAGTCTCTCCTACGAGCAGTACTTC.

This clone was detected once. The J gene is TRBJ2-1, the V gene TRBV9; D remains ambiguous. The CDR3 runs 15 residues. Trimming cost V 0 bases and J 7 bases, with 14 bases left between them. Germline V CDR1 and CDR2: SGDLS, YYNGEE. CDR3: CASSVGADLLNEQFF. The CDR3 nucleotides read TGTGCCAGCAGCGTAGGGGCAGACCTCTTGAATGAGCAGTTCTTC.

This clone was observed a few times. The chain joins TRBV19 to TRBJ2-3; 7 positions agree with TRBD1. Germline loops: CDR1 LNHDA, CDR2 SQIVND (reference sequence). V was pared by 5 bases and J by 4 bases, with 6 bases of the junction left unmatched. This CDR3 is 14 amino acids long. CDR3: CASSPRQGADTQYF. In DNA, the CDR3 is TGTGCCAGTAGTCCCCGACAGGGCGCAGATACGCAGTATTTT.

The chain employs TRBV6-1 and TRBJ1-5; tentative D call: TRBD1 (6 bases). Trimming cost V 6 bases and J 4 bases, with 16 bases left between them. The germline CDR1 and CDR2 sequences are MNHNS and SASEGT. CDR3 length: 15 residues. CDR3 sequence: CASRQGDGRNQPQHF. CDR3 sequence (DNA): TGTGCCAGCAGACAGGGAGACGGGAGGAATCAGCCCCAGCATTTT.

V is TRBV7-2 and J is TRBJ1-2; D may be TRBD1 (6 bases). Trimming left V 7 bases short and J 6 bases short, with 21 bases between. Germline V CDR1 and CDR2: SGHTA, FQGNSA. There are 15 residues in the CDR3. The CDR3 DNA reads TGTGCCAGCACACTCCCGACAGGACGAGCAAATGGCTACACCTTC. Translation gives CASTLPTGRANGYTF.

A single count supports this clone. This sequence joins TRBV2 and TRBJ1-2; 10 positions match TRBD1. Germline trimming cut 7 bases from V and 4 bases from J; bases unmatched to any gene: 12. This CDR3 spans 16 amino acids. CDR1 and CDR2 (germline): SNHLY, FYNNEI. CDR3 sequence reads: CASNPRPGQGSYGYTF. The CDR3 DNA sequence: TGTGCCAGCAACCCCCGACCGGGACAGGGGAGCTATGGCTACACCTTC. The full variable domain, completed using reference TRBV2 and TRBJ1-2, is EPEVTQTPSHQVTQMGQEVILRCVPISNHLYFYWYRQILGQKVEFLVSFYNNEISEKSEIFDDQFSVERPDGSNFTLKIRSTKLEDSAMYFCASNPRPGQGSYGYTFGSGTRLTVV.

V gene TRBV5-1 combines with J gene TRBJ2-7, with 11 nucleotides matching TRBD2. The CDR3 has 16 residues. Per the germline V gene, CDR1 is SGHRS and CDR2 is YFSETQ. Unmatched junction bases numbered 5, after V lost 0 bases and J lost 3 bases. CDR3 sequence (DNA): TGCGCCAGCAGCTTGGGGGGGACTAGCGGCAACTACGAGCAGTACTTC. Amino acids: CASSLGGTSGNYEQYF.

This clone appeared a few times. The chain recombines TRBV6-1 with TRBJ2-3; no reliable D call. This CDR3 region has 11 residues. Germline values: CDR1 MNHNS, CDR2 SASEGT. Trimming removed 5 bases from V and 2 bases from J, with 2 bases in between. For the CDR3, the DNA is TGTGCCAGCAGTATCACAGATACGCAGTATTTT. It codes for CASSITDTQYF.

The J gene is TRBJ1-1, the V gene TRBV4-1; D unclear. CDR3 length: 16 residues. Germline assignment: CDR1 MGHRA and CDR2 YSYEKL. The germline V and J ends were trimmed by 3 bases and 2 bases, with 16 bases remaining between them. The DNA for the CDR3 is TGCGCCAGCAGCCAGGTTTGGACGGCGCAAAACACTGAAGCTTTCTTT. It encodes CASSQVWTAQNTEAFF.

The chain recombines TRBV14 with TRBJ2-1, with 12 bases matching TRBD2. Looked up from germline, CDR1 is SGHDN and CDR2 is FVKESK. V shed 4 bases and J 1 base; nucleotides not matched to a gene: 5. This CDR3 is built from 17 residues. CDR3 bases: TGTGCCAGCAGCCGATTACTAGCGGGAGGTTCCTACAATGAGCAGTTCTTC. This sequence encodes CASSRLLAGGSYNEQFF.

The chain combines TRBV6-6 with TRBJ1-1, with D possibly being TRBD1 (6 bases). V lost 2 bases and J 5 bases, leaving 15 bases between the germline ends. Germline CDR1 is MNHNY and CDR2 is SVGAGI (reference sequence). This CDR3 comprises 15 residues. The chain's CDR3 is CASSYAEGGGTEAFF. CDR3 nucleotide sequence: TGTGCCAGCAGTTACGCCGAGGGAGGGGGAACTGAAGCTTTCTTT.

This clone was counted only a few times. This chain joins TRBV6-6 and TRBJ2-7; 7 bases fit TRBD2. The CDR3 consists of 13 residues. CDR1 and CDR2 (germline): MNHNY, SVGAGI (reference sequence). After removal of 5 bases from V and 7 bases from J, the junction contained 8 bases not matched to a gene. CDR3 in DNA: TGTGCCAGCAGTGAGCGGGACTTTGGGGAGCAGTACTTC. Its translation: CASSERDFGEQYF.

The chain employs TRBV30 and TRBJ2-2; no clear D gene. Germline values: CDR1 GTSNPN, CDR2 SVGIG (reference sequence). The CDR3 loop spans 14 amino acids. The ends were cut back, 4 bases at V and 0 bases at J, with 9 bases in the middle. In nucleotides, the CDR3 is TGTGCCTGGAAGACGGACCCGAACACCGGGGAGCTGTTTTTT. Translation: CAWKTDPNTGELFF.

J is TRBJ2-7 and V is TRBV28; the D is unclear. The CDR3 has 12 residues. Germline V gene lookup returns CDR1 MDHEN and CDR2 SYDVKM. V was trimmed by 3 bases and J by 3 bases, leaving 6 bases between them. The CDR3 reads CASSLNGYEQYF. The CDR3 DNA reads TGTGCCAGCAGTTTGAACGGCTACGAGCAGTACTTC.

The chain is built from TRBV9 and TRBJ2-2; D remains unclear. Trimming removed 0 bases from V and 6 bases from J, with 15 bases in between. CDR3 length: 16 amino acids. Germline V CDR1 and CDR2: SGDLS, YYNGEE. CDR3 loop: CASSVASRSYAGELFF. In DNA, the CDR3 is TGTGCCAGCAGCGTAGCGTCTAGGAGTTATGCCGGGGAGCTGTTTTTT.

The chain joins TRBV18 to TRBJ1-5; tentatively, D is TRBD1 (5 bases). This CDR3 region has 13 residues. V lost 4 bases and J lost 7, with 11 bases in between. Germline V gene data show CDR1 as KGHSH and CDR2 as LQKENI. CDR3 in DNA: TGTGCCAGCTCACTAGAAGGGGAACAGCCCCAGCATTTT. It encodes CASSLEGEQPQHF.

The rearrangement joins TRBV6-1 to TRBJ1-2, with D possibly TRBD1 on 6 matching bases. The CDR3 has 13 amino acids. The ends were cut back, 4 bases at V and 4 bases at J, with 10 bases in the middle. Germline V CDR1 and CDR2: MNHNS, SASEGT. CDR3 coding DNA: TGTGCCAGCAGTGCCACAGGGACCTATGGCTACACCTTC. The encoded protein is CASSATGTYGYTF.

CDR3 in amino acids: CASSQQGMGEQYF. In nucleotides, the CDR3 is TGTGCCAGTAGTCAGCAGGGGATGGGCGAGCAGTACTTC. The chain links TRBV19 to TRBJ2-7; D is perhaps TRBD1 (6 bases). The germline V gene has CDR1 LNHDA and CDR2 SQIVND (reference sequence). This CDR3 spans 13 amino acids. The V and J ends lost 5 bases and 6 bases respectively, with 14 bases between them. Combining the CDR3 with reference TRBV19 and TRBJ2-7 gives the whole variable domain DGGITQSPKYLFRKEGQNVTLSCEQNLNHDAMYWYRQDPGQGLRLIYYSQIVNDFQKGDIAEGYSVSREKKESFPLTVTSAQKNPTAFYLCASSQQGMGEQYFGPGTRLTVT.

This clone turned up a few times. The chain uses TRBV6-1 and TRBJ1-1; 9 bases map to TRBD1. Unmatched junction bases numbered 11, after V lost 3 bases and J lost 0 bases. This CDR3 is built from 18 residues. Germline V lookup: CDR1 MNHNS, CDR2 SASEGT. The CDR3 region is CASSEPDRGFLMNTEAFF. The DNA for the CDR3 is TGTGCCAGCAGTGAGCCGGACAGGGGTTTTCTCATGAACACTGAAGCTTTCTTT.

The genes are TRBV5-6 and TRBJ2-3; TRBD2 matches at 8 bases. CDR1 SGHDT and CDR2 YYEEEE come from the germline V gene. J gave up 2 bases and V 1 base, and 6 bases lay outside the gene matches. The CDR3 sequence is 16 residues long. The CDR3 spells CASSLYLAGNTDTQYF. CDR3 DNA sequence: TGTGCCAGCAGCTTGTATCTAGCGGGTAACACAGATACGCAGTATTTT.